This passage covers 27 T cell receptor beta chains from one sample sequenced in a study of blood T cell repertoires in COVID-19. Only in-frame clones appear in the TCRdb table, and some are missing; sequencing was by immunoSEQ multiplex PCR. The sample shows around 12,000 clones, roughly 83% of them seen only once. Source material: peripheral blood. These receptor sequences come from a human donor in a cohort sampled during active COVID-19.

This clone was picked up a small number of times. The CDR3 coding sequence is TGCGCCAGCAGCCAAGACAGGGTAGCCAAAAACATTCAGTACTTC. It yields the protein CASSQDRVAKNIQYF. The chain links TRBV4-1 to TRBJ2-4; D perhaps matches TRBD1 (5 bases). The germline gives CDR1 MGHRA, CDR2 YSYEKL. This CDR3 is 15 amino acids long. Trimming pared 0 bases from V and 0 bases from J, leaving 6 bases between.

The chain links TRBV27 to TRBJ2-1, with 9 bases fitting TRBD1. From germline, CDR1 is MNHEY and CDR2 SMNVEV (reference sequence). With V trimmed by 2 bases and J by 5 bases, 4 bases remained unmatched. The CDR3 sequence is 15 residues long. The CDR3 nucleotides are TGTGCCAGCAGTTTAGTGGGACAGGGCAACAATGAGCAGTTCTTC. Amino acid sequence: CASSLVGQGNNEQFF.

This clone has only one observation. The V and J genes are TRBV18 and TRBJ2-5, with unresolved D. The V end lost 2 bases, the J end lost 5 bases, and 9 bases lay between the germline ends. From germline, CDR1 is KGHSH and CDR2 LQKENI. The CDR3 consists of 13 residues. The CDR3 DNA reads as TGTGCCAGCTCACCAGGGCGTCGGGAGACCCAGTACTTC. As protein: CASSPGRRETQYF.

J is TRBJ2-3 and V is TRBV7-9; D ambiguous. Trimming took off 2 bases at V and 3 bases at J, with 6 bases between the two ends. This CDR3 region has 13 residues. Germline-derived CDR1 and CDR2 are SEHNR and FQNEAQ (reference sequence). The CDR3 here is CASSLPKTDTQYF. As DNA, the CDR3 is TGTGCCAGCAGCTTACCAAAAACAGATACGCAGTATTTT.

In the case of this clone: Germline and junction disagree at one end, which may indicate a read error. The CDR3 here is CASSDGTSGMQIF. The CDR3 DNA sequence: TGCGCCAGCAGCGACGGGACTAGCGGGATGCAGATCTTC. J is TRBJ2-1 and V is TRBV5-1, with 13 bases aligning to TRBD2. CDR1 and CDR2 (germline): SGHRS, YFSETQ. The CDR3 spans 13 residues.

The rearrangement joins TRBV19 to TRBJ1-2, with 11 nucleotides matching TRBD1. From germline, CDR1 is LNHDA and CDR2 SQIVND (reference sequence). V dropped 5 bases and J dropped 3; count of bases not matched to a gene: 5. The CDR3 spans 15 residues. This chain's CDR3 is CASSGRDRGDYGYTF. CDR3 nucleotides: TGTGCCAGTAGTGGCCGGGACAGGGGGGACTATGGCTACACCTTC.

This rearrangement joins TRBV10-1 to TRBJ2-2, with D perhaps TRBD1 (5 bases). Per the germline V gene, CDR1 is WNHNN and CDR2 is SYGVQD (reference sequence). V was pared by 5 bases and J by 0 bases, with 13 bases between. CDR3 size: 16 residues. The CDR3 DNA sequence: TGCGCCAGCAGTAGAGAACAGGCAGCGAACACCGGGGAGCTGTTTTTT. This gives the protein CASSREQAANTGELFF.

The V gene is TRBV15, the J gene TRBJ1-6, with D possibly being TRBD1 (5 bases). Deletions cut 0 bases from V and 7 bases from J, with 7 bases between. The CDR3 sequence is 14 residues long. Germline V gene sequence: CDR1 LNHNV, CDR2 YYDKDF (reference sequence). In DNA form, the CDR3 reads TGTGCCACCAGCAGAGAACGGACAAATTCACCCCTCCACTTT. It specifies CATSRERTNSPLHF.

The table lists this clone with a few counts. The chain joins TRBV5-4 to TRBJ1-4, with 9 bases that match TRBD1. Germline V gene data show CDR1 as SGHNT and CDR2 as YYREEE (reference sequence). V lost 4 bases and J lost 2; bases outside the gene matches: 3. This CDR3 spans 15 amino acids. This chain's CDR3 is CASSTGQGTNEKLFF. In nucleotides, the CDR3 is TGTGCCAGCAGCACCGGACAGGGGACTAATGAAAAACTGTTTTTT.

This chain uses TRBV3-1 (or the pseudogene TRBV3-2) with TRBJ2-3; D is possibly TRBD1 (5 bases). The CDR3 is 13 amino acids. V shed 10 bases and J shed 1 base, with 12 bases lying between them. Germline V gene sequence: CDR1 LGHDT, CDR2 YNNKEL (reference sequence). This chain's CDR3 is CATLGVGTDTQYF. CDR3 in DNA: TGTGCCACGCTAGGGGTGGGCACAGATACGCAGTATTTT.

The chain carries TRBV3-1 (or the pseudogene TRBV3-2) and TRBJ2-3, with 10 bases that match TRBD2. V shed 3 bases, J shed 0 bases, and the junction held 3 bases outside the gene matches. The CDR3 has 16 amino acids. Germline assignment: CDR1 LGHDT and CDR2 YNNKEL (reference sequence). DNA for the CDR3: TGTGCCAGCAGCCAGGTGGGACTAGCGAGCACAGATACGCAGTATTTT. Translated: CASSQVGLASTDTQYF.

The rearrangement joins TRBV28 to TRBJ1-2; 7 bases align to TRBD1. The CDR3 is made up of 14 amino acids. With 6 bases clipped from V and 4 bases from J, the junction kept 8 bases outside the gene matches. CDR1 is MDHEN, CDR2 SYDVKM, per germline. In DNA, the CDR3 is TGTGCCAGCAGACCAGGACAGGCGGGCTATGGCTACACCTTC. Its protein product is CASRPGQAGYGYTF.

This clone was picked up one time. CDR3 bases: TGTGCCAGCAGGGCCGGGGGCTCTGGGGCCAACGTCCTGACTTTC. It specifies CASRAGGSGANVLTF. The chain recombines TRBV6-5 with TRBJ2-6; tentative D call: TRBD2 (6 bases). Trimming took off 6 bases at V and 0 bases at J, with 9 bases between the two ends. The CDR3 extends over 15 amino acids. CDR1 is MNHEY and CDR2 is SVGAGI in the germline V gene.

The chain couples TRBV10-1 to TRBJ2-2; 10 nucleotides agree with TRBD1. The CDR3 length is 17 residues. The germline V gene encodes CDR1 WNHNN and CDR2 SYGVQD (reference sequence). V shed 6 bases, J shed 0 bases, and the junction held 7 bases outside the gene matches. The CDR3 loop is CASSSGDRGSNTGELFF. The CDR3 DNA follows: TGCGCCAGCAGCTCCGGGGACAGGGGTTCGAACACCGGGGAGCTGTTTTTT.

In DNA form, the CDR3 reads TGTGCCACCTCGACGGGGAGGGACTATGGCTACACCTTC. It is translated as CATSTGRDYGYTF. The chain uses TRBV15 and TRBJ1-2, with D uncertain. Germline loops: CDR1 LNHNV, CDR2 YYDKDF (reference sequence). The CDR3 sequence is 13 residues long. V dropped 8 bases and J dropped 3 bases, with 13 bases sitting between them.

As to this clone: A read error may account for a junction end that differs from germline. CDR3 sequence: CASSIAGGIYNEQFF. The CDR3 nucleotides read TGTGCCAGCAGCATAGCGGGAGGAATTTACAATGAGCAGTTCTTC. The chain carries TRBV7-2 and TRBJ2-1, with 10 bases matching TRBD2. CDR1 and CDR2 from the germline V gene are SGHTA and FQGNSA. The CDR3 is 15 residues long.

By share of the sample, this clone is medium-sized. V usage is TRBV9 and J usage is TRBJ1-2, with 8 bases that match TRBD1. The CDR3 runs 15 residues. V lost 1 base, J lost 4 bases, and 6 bases stayed unmatched. From germline, CDR1 is SGDLS and CDR2 YYNGEE. CDR3 nucleotide sequence: TGTGCCAGCAGCGTATCCGAGACAGGGGCCTATGGCTACACCTTC. Residues: CASSVSETGAYGYTF.

The rearrangement joins TRBV18 to TRBJ2-1; a possible D gene is TRBD2 (6 bases). This CDR3 is 15 amino acids long. V was pared by 3 bases and J by 7 bases, with 16 bases between. Germline V gives CDR1 KGHSH, CDR2 LQKENI. CDR3 coding DNA: TGTGCCAGCTCACCTCCGAATCCGACTAGGAATGAGCAGTTCTTC. Translation gives CASSPPNPTRNEQFF.

This chain links TRBV24-1 with TRBJ1-2; D is possibly TRBD1 (6 bases). The CDR3 covers 14 residues. CDR1 KGHDR and CDR2 SFDVKD come from the germline V gene. V shed 4 bases and J shed 1 base, with 9 bases lying between them. CDR3 coding DNA: TGTGCCACCAGTGAACCCAGGGGTAACTATGGCTACACCTTC. It specifies CATSEPRGNYGYTF.

The CDR3 sequence: CASSTYSGSSYEQYF. The CDR3, as DNA: TGTGCCAGCAGCACTTATAGCGGGAGCTCCTACGAGCAGTACTTC. This chain joins TRBV21-1 and TRBJ2-7; TRBD2 was called by the table and not checked on the DNA. TRBV21-1 counts as a pseudogene. The CDR3 contains 15 residues.

This clone came up a few times. CDR3 sequence reads: CACPSRTGITGELFF. For the CDR3, the DNA is TGTGCCTGCCCTTCCCGGACAGGGATCACCGGGGAGCTGTTTTTT. This chain joins TRBV30 and TRBJ2-2; 8 bases map to TRBD1. Germline loops: CDR1 GTSNPN, CDR2 SVGIG (reference sequence). The CDR3 totals 15 residues. With V trimmed by 6 bases and J by 4 bases, 10 bases remained unmatched.

V usage is TRBV6-1 and J usage is TRBJ2-2, with D possibly TRBD2 on 6 matching bases. V gave up 3 bases and J gave up 2 bases, with 16 bases separating them. The CDR3 is made up of 17 amino acids. Looked up from germline, CDR1 is MNHNS and CDR2 is SASEGT. CDR3 sequence reads: CASSDGRTTGNTGELFF. CDR3 bases: TGTGCCAGCAGTGACGGGCGGACTACCGGAAACACCGGGGAGCTGTTTTTT.

The chain carries TRBV7-9 and TRBJ2-5; weak D call: TRBD2 (5 bases). There are 16 residues in the CDR3. Germline-derived CDR1 and CDR2 are SEHNR and FQNEAQ (reference sequence). Trimming removed 5 bases at V and 1 base at J, with 17 bases between. CDR3 sequence (DNA): TGTGCCAGCAGCCCTAGAGGGCGGCCTGCCCAAGAGACCCAGTACTTC. Its protein product is CASSPRGRPAQETQYF.

A note on this clone: At one end, the junction sequence differs from germline, possibly due to a read error. V and J are TRBV2 and TRBJ2-5; 9 nucleotides agree with TRBD1. Germline CDR1 is SNHLY and CDR2 is FYNNEI. The CDR3 spans 16 residues. For the CDR3, the DNA is TGTGCCAGCAGCGAAGACAGGGGGTCTAGATCGGAGACCCAGTACTTC. As protein: CASSEDRGSRSETQYF.

The V and J genes are TRBV19 and TRBJ2-3; 10 bases agree with TRBD1. The CDR3 runs 14 residues. The germline V gene has CDR1 LNHDA and CDR2 SQIVND (reference sequence). J lost 6 bases, V lost 5 bases, and 5 bases had no gene match. The CDR3 loop reads CASSVTGGMDTQYF. The CDR3 DNA sequence: TGTGCCAGTAGTGTGACAGGGGGCATGGATACGCAGTATTTT.

This chain joins TRBV28 and TRBJ1-1; TRBD1 agrees at 8 bases. Germline CDR1 and CDR2: MDHEN and SYDVKM. The CDR3 extends over 21 amino acids. The trim removed 5 bases at V and 1 base at J, leaving 24 bases unmatched. The CDR3 is CASSPQNWVSGGARTNTEAFF. The CDR3 nucleotides read TGTGCCAGCAGTCCCCAAAACTGGGTCTCAGGGGGCGCGAGGACGAACACTGAAGCTTTCTTT.

The V gene is TRBV7-3, the J gene TRBJ2-3; 13 nucleotides line up with TRBD2. Losses at the gene ends were 2 bases for V and 0 bases for J; bases not matched to a gene: 5. The CDR3 has 18 amino acids. Germline CDR1 reads SGHTA; CDR2 reads FQGTGA. The CDR3 DNA is TGTGCCAGCAGCTTAGGGACTAGCGGGGACCTAAGCACAGATACGCAGTATTTT. It codes for CASSLGTSGDLSTDTQYF.